The sequence of this T cell receptor beta chain was determined in a study of OX40 agonist ivuxolimab in advanced cancers. The timepoints at which blood was sampled were baseline, cycle 4 day 1, and cycle 7 day 1. General study results and limits: On average, a greater number of expanded clones characterised CD8+ T cells relative to CD4+. The antigens recognized by the expanded peripheral T cells, that is their antigen specificity, were not determined.

The ends were cut back, 4 bases at V and 0 bases at J, with 22 bases in the middle. The CDR3 length is 18 residues. Germline CDR1 and CDR2: SEHNR and FQNEAQ (reference sequence). Sequencing was performed with immunoSEQ multiplex PCR; in TCRdb, only in-frame clones are kept and a portion is missing. Of about 37,000 clones in the sample, 87% were seen once. Remarks on this clone: Antigen unknown.

The chain couples TRBV7-9 to TRBJ2-7; unclear D gene. The source was CD4+ or CD8+ T cells sorted from blood, collected in a trial of the OX40 agonist ivuxolimab. The sequence was collected from an adult with an advanced solid tumor such as melanoma, head and neck, liver or kidney cancer. In DNA, the CDR3 is TGTGCCAGCAGCTCAGTTCGCTTGGGAATGGGAAGCTCCTACGAGCAGTACTTC. It encodes CASSSVRLGMGSSYEQYF.